The T cell receptor beta chain described here comes from a study of blood T cell repertoires in COVID-19 (dated by TCRdb to the early 2020s). Background on the whole study: Samples covering the acute and convalescent phases of COVID-19 were provided by collaborators in the United States, Italy and Spain. The prospective study material was composed of cDNA or gDNA derived from T cells, B-cell-depleted T cells, or PBMCs. Subjects who had been exposed to COVID-19, were actively infected with it, or had recovered from it provided the deeply sampled blood TCRbeta repertoires that made up the dataset. A freely available public database, intended as a resource for researchers studying the immune response to SARS-CoV-2, is where the repertoires were released. The samples were drawn from two sources: the first 160 participants of the ongoing ImmuneRACE study, and 950 to 1,500 subjects contributed by 6 global collaborators. Nearly every sample came with metadata listing a de-identified subject ID, COVID-19 status, age in years and sex. Where available, HLA class I and class II types were taken from metadata supplied by the sample provider and were not determined by assay-based typing.

The CDR3 contains 16 residues, cysteine and phenylalanine counted. Only the CDR3 part of the read is kept: 48 bases, read in frame from the first base. Cut back by 0 bases and 5 bases, the V and J ends lie 14 bases apart. Sequences MNHNS (CDR1) and SASEGT (CDR2) are obtained from the germline V gene. On this clone itself: What this receptor recognizes is not known. Base qualities are not at hand, and no much larger clone is one base apart.

Here is what the overall study found, with its caveats: The amount of clinical and demographic metadata varied by source and participant and was provided uncurated.

The immunoSEQ Assay, a bias-controlled multiplex PCR, was used to amplify TCRbeta CDR3 regions from genomic DNA. In the authors' own workflow: Nucleated cell counts per sample were estimated from amplification of reference gene primers within the assay. Sequence reads were collapsed and filtered to measure the absolute abundance of every unique TCRbeta CDR3 rearrangement. For each sample, productive Simpson clonality was calculated as the square root of Simpson's diversity index over productive rearrangements. TCRdb stores this immuneACCESS table with in-frame sequences only. Part of the clones is absent; in the studies checked, under half of the shortfall reflects unresolved V genes, and no reason is known for the rest. V, J and clone size are taken as reported in that table, and D and trimming were inferred from the DNA itself. The sample contains 400,000 or so clones, roughly 89% of them found a single time. Jointly, the top ten make up 0.7% to 1% of the sample.

At one collaborating source in Seattle, patients were enrolled during active infection and were followed longitudinally through the course of disease. Whole blood was collected in K2EDTA tubes by collaborating institutions according to the institutions' own protocols. For TCRbeta analysis, collaborator samples were shipped as frozen whole blood, as isolated PBMCs, or as DNA extracted from either sample type. The chain employs TRBV6-1 and TRBJ1-5, and TRBD1 may be the D gene, going by 6 matching bases. The sample comprised peripheral blood. This TCR derives from a man younger than 35 with COVID-19, enrolled during active disease. The DNA reads as follows: TGTGCCAGCAGTGAAGCGAGGGGGAGAGTTCATCAGCCCCAGCATTTT. It translates as CASSEARGRVHQPQHF.